This record covers a single T cell receptor beta chain. Treatment defined: oral pan-JAK inhibitor, 5-10 mg twice daily. This record belongs to a study of CD8+ T cells in alopecia areata. Study-wide background: Each day, treated patients took oral tofacitinib twice, at 5 to 10 mg per dose.

The CDR3 sequence is 15 residues long. Deletions cut 0 bases from V and 8 bases from J, with 17 bases between. Germline CDR1 reads GTSNPN; CDR2 reads SVGIG (reference sequence). Extracted from the samples, RNA was reverse transcribed into cDNA to serve as the sequencing template. Method: immunoSEQ multiplex PCR; TCRdb's copy keeps in-frame clones and lacks some. The table includes fewer than 150,000 clones, 80% to 90% detected once. The V call is TRBV30, the J call TRBJ2-1, with D possibly being TRBD1 (5 bases). The specimen comprised CD8+ T cells sorted from blood, sampled at week 4, from a patient treated with tofacitinib. The clonotype was recovered from a human donor with alopecia areata. The CDR3 nucleotides read TGTGCCTGGAGTGTCGACAGCTCATCGGTCTATGAGCAGTTCTTC. Encoded protein: CAWSVDSSSVYEQFF.